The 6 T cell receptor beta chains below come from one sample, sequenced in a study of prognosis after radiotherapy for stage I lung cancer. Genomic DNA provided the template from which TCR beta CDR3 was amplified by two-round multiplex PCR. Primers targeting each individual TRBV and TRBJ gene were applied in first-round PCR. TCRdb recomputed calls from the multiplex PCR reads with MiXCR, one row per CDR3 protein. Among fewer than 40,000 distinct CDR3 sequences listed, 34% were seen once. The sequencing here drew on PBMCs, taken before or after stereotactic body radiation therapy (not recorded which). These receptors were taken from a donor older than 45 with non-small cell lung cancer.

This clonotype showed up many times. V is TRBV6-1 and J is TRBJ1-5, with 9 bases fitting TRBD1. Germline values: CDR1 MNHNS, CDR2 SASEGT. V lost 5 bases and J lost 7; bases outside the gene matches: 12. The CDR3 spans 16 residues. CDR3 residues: CASSPSLGQGRQPQHF. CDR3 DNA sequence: TGTGCCAGCAGTCCTAGCCTGGGACAGGGCAGACAGCCCCAGCATTTT.

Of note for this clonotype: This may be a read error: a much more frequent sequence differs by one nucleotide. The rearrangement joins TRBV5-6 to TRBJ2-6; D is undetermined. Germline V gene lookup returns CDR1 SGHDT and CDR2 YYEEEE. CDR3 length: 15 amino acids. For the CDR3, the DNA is TGTACCAGCAGCTTCTGGGGCTCTGGGGCCAACGTCCTGACTTTC. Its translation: CTSSFWGSGANVLTF.

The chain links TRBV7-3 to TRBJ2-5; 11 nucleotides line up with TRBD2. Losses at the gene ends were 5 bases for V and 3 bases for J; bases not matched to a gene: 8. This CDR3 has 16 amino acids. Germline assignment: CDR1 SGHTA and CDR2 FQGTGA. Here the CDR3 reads CASSPVVAGGKETQYF. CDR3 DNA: TGTGCCAGCAGCCCCGTGGTAGCGGGAGGGAAAGAGACCCAGTACTTC.

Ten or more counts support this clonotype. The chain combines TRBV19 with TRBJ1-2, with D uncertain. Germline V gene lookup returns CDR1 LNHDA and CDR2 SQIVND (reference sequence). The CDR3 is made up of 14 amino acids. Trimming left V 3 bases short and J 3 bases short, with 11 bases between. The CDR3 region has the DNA TGTGCCAGTAGTATCGTAGCACGACACTATGGCTACACCTTC. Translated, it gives CASSIVARHYGYTF.

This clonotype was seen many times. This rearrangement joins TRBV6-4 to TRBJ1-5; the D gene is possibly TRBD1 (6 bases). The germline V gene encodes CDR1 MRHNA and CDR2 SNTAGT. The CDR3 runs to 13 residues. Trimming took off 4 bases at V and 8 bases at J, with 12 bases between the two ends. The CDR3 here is CASSVEQGEPQHF. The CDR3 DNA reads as TGTGCCAGCAGTGTCGAACAGGGAGAGCCCCAGCATTTT.

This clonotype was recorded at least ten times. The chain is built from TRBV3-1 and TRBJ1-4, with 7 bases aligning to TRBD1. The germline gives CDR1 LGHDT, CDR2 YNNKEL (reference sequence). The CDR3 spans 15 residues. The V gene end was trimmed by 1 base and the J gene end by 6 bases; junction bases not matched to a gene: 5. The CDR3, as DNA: TGTGCCAGCAGCCAAGGTCGAGGGGGCGATGAAAAACTGTTTTTT. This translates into CASSQGRGGDEKLFF. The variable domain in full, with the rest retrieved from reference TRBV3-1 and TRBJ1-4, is DTAVSQTPKYLVTQMGNDKSIKCEQNLGHDTMYWYKQDSKKFLKIMFSYNNKELIINETVPNRFSPKSPDKAHLNLHINSLELGDSAVYFCASSQGRGGDEKLFFGSGTQLSVL.